The clone carrying this TCR beta chain has a single count. The antigen remains unidentified. It was with 60 Vbeta and 13 Jbeta primers that the PCR ran. Using immunoSEQ multiplex PCR, the repertoire was profiled, and TCRdb retains in-frame clones only, with some absent. The sample includes 90,000 to 100,000 clones, approximately 79% of them seen just once. Per the germline V gene, CDR1 is LNHDA and CDR2 is SQIVND (reference sequence). The V and J ends lost 7 bases and 4 bases, in that order; junction bases with no gene match: 8. CDR3 length: 14 residues. This entry comes from a study of cytomegalovirus exposure and HLA in healthy donors. Study overall: Early released data had roughly 81 million unique TCRs, all coming from HLA-typed donors.

Study-level results: Within an earlier analysis, most TCR beta V segments proved productive either about 90% or about 30% of the time. Reportedly, fewer N-insertions than the approximately 700-donor mean appeared in an Asian-associated ancestry cluster in a later analysis. For TCR beta chains, V- and J-gene trimming was later linked to a missense DCLRE1C variant.

Sequenced sample: PBMCs. The rearrangement joins TRBV19 to TRBJ2-5; 8 bases match TRBD1. This sequence was found in a woman in her fifties or sixties in good health and CMV-seropositive. CDR3 sequence reads: CASIGRGLVETQYF. The CDR3 DNA sequence: TGTGCCAGTATTGGCAGGGGGCTTGTAGAGACCCAGTACTTC.